This record covers a single TCR beta chain. Its antigen is unidentified. This specimen belongs to a study of monozygotic twins with inflammatory bowel disease. Study outcomes and limitations: IBD patients showed reduced TCRbeta diversity (inverse Simpson) versus healthy co-twins.

The V gene's germline CDR1 is SGHTA and CDR2 FQGTGA. The CDR3 runs 17 residues. Eight distinct reactions (per sample) were used to make the cDNA. Incorporation of UMIs carrying a 6-nucleotide sample barcode was performed by template switching. Using TCRalpha and TCRbeta cDNA, the researchers carried out two nested PCRs that lasted about 15 and 9 cycles. TCRdb re-analyzed the 5' RACE reads; it lists each CDR3 protein once, without DNA. Its listing shows over 110,000 distinct CDR3 sequences. The sequencing sample was made of blood. V usage is TRBV7-3 and J usage is TRBJ2-3; TCRdb gives TRBD1 as the D gene, but with no DNA this cannot be confirmed. The TCR originated in a human donor with ulcerative colitis or Crohn's disease, or a healthy co-twin of an affected twin (not recorded which). CDR3 loop: CASSLSGSGGASNTQYF.